The 20 T cell receptor beta chains in this list originate from one sample, sequenced in a study of T cells in Graves' hyperthyroidism and ophthalmopathy. Regions amplified from RNA transcripts were the TCR beta CDR3 regions. The HTBI set primed first-round TCR CDR3 RT-PCR. A single record per CDR3 protein comes from TCRdb applying MiXCR to the multiplex PCR reads. Of fewer than 200,000 distinct CDR3 sequences detected, about a sixth appear once; the ten largest clones hold roughly 29%. The sample consisted of blood. These receptors were taken from a woman aged 50 to 60 with Graves' hyperthyroidism.

At least ten counts were recorded for this clonotype. V usage is TRBV14 and J usage is TRBJ2-1; possible D gene TRBD1, 6 bases. CDR3 length equals 16 residues. Germline CDR1 SGHDN, CDR2 FVKESK. V lost 2 bases, J lost 5 bases, and 16 bases lay in between. CDR3 sequence (DNA): TGTGCCAGCAGCCAACCTATCCTCCAGGGGAACAATGAGCAGTTCTTC. It codes for CASSQPILQGNNEQFF.

The chain joins TRBV7-2 to TRBJ1-4; D might be TRBD1 (5 bases). The V gene lost 4 bases and the J gene lost 5 bases, with 17 bases spanning the gap. In germline, CDR1 is SGHTA, CDR2 FQGNSA. This CDR3 spans 16 amino acids. This CDR3 is CASSSYGRGGNEKLFF. The CDR3 DNA reads TGTGCCAGCAGCTCCTACGGTCGGGGGGGGAATGAAAAACTGTTTTTT.

This clonotype was counted ten times or more. This sequence joins TRBV27 and TRBJ1-1; possible D gene TRBD1, 5 bases. Deletions cut 6 bases from V and 4 bases from J, with 15 bases between. CDR1 MNHEY and CDR2 SMNVEV come from the germline V gene (reference sequence). The CDR3 covers 14 residues. The CDR3, as DNA: TGTGCCAGCAGGACAGTAAGGGTAGGCACTGAAGCTTTCTTT. It yields the protein CASRTVRVGTEAFF.

The chain has TRBV9 and TRBJ2-1; 9 positions match TRBD2. The CDR3 runs 15 residues. The germline gives CDR1 SGDLS, CDR2 YYNGEE. Trimming removed 0 bases from V and 10 bases from J; junction bases left unmatched: 8. For the CDR3, the DNA is TGTGCCAGCAGCGTAGTCGGCGGGGGGGCTCACGAGCAGTTCTTC. Its protein product is CASSVVGGGAHEQFF.

With regard to this clonotype: Germline and junction disagree at one end, which may indicate a read error. The chain carries TRBV13 and TRBJ1-1; no firm D call. Germline values: CDR1 PRHDT, CDR2 FYEKMQ (reference sequence). This CDR3 spans 16 amino acids. CDR3 sequence (DNA): TGTGCCGGCAGCTTAGGCCGGCTTTGGGAGGAACACAGAGCTTTCTTC. It yields the protein CAGSLGRLWEEHRAFF.

This clonotype was observed many times. The V and J genes are TRBV7-2 and TRBJ2-1, with 8 bases matching TRBD2. V gave up 5 bases and J gave up 6 bases; unmatched junction bases: 12. CDR3 size: 16 residues. Germline lookup yields CDR1 SGHTA and CDR2 FQGNSA. The CDR3 sequence is CASSTRGGGTSNEQFF. The CDR3 DNA sequence: TGTGCCAGCAGCACGAGGGGCGGGGGGACTTCCAATGAGCAGTTCTTC.

The sample holds many counts of this clonotype. The gene calls are TRBV7-8 and TRBJ2-1; 8 bases match TRBD2. Per the germline V gene, CDR1 is SGHVS and CDR2 is FQNEAQ. Trimming took 4 bases from V and 3 from J; bases not matched to a gene: 5. The CDR3 sequence is 15 residues long. The CDR3 coding sequence is TGTGCCAGCAGCTCGAGCGGGGGCCACTACAATGAGCAGTTCTTC. Protein sequence: CASSSSGGHYNEQFF.

This clonotype was counted at least ten times. The chain is built from TRBV3-1 and TRBJ1-1; D remains ambiguous. The CDR3 length is 13 residues. The germline gives CDR1 LGHDT, CDR2 YNNKEL (reference sequence). V was trimmed by 0 bases and J by 7 bases, leaving 9 bases between them. Here the CDR3 DNA reads TGTGCCAGCAGCCAAGAGACAAGTATTGAAGCTTTCTTT. It encodes CASSQETSIEAFF.

The table lists this clonotype with many counts. The rearrangement uses TRBV27 and TRBJ1-2; tentative D call: TRBD1 (6 bases). This CDR3 is built from 13 residues. CDR1 is MNHEY, CDR2 SMNVEV, per germline (reference sequence). The V gene lost 5 bases and the J gene lost 2 bases, with 9 bases spanning the gap. DNA for the CDR3: TGTGCCAGCAGTACCGACAGGAACTATGGCTACACCTTC. Translated, it gives CASSTDRNYGYTF.

This sequence joins TRBV2 and TRBJ2-1; 11 positions agree with TRBD2. CDR1 is SNHLY and CDR2 is FYNNEI in the germline V gene. The CDR3 extends over 13 amino acids. V shed 5 bases, J shed 9 bases, and the junction held 3 bases outside the gene matches. CDR3 loop: CASSKLAGVEQFF. The DNA of the CDR3 is TGTGCCAGCAGTAAACTAGCGGGAGTTGAGCAGTTCTTC.

V usage is TRBV10-3 and J usage is TRBJ2-7, with 16 bases that match TRBD2. The CDR3 length is 15 residues. In germline, CDR1 is ENHRY, CDR2 SYGVKD. V shed 6 bases and J 3 bases; nucleotides not matched to a gene: 2. DNA for the CDR3: TGTGCCATCAGAGGGACTAGCGGGAGGGTCTACGAGCAGTACTTC. Translating it yields CAIRGTSGRVYEQYF.

Comment on this clonotype: This could be a read error, since a much larger clone is one nucleotide away. The chain recombines TRBV6-1 with TRBJ2-7; no clear D. Per the germline V gene, CDR1 is MNHNS and CDR2 is SASEGT. V was cut by 8 bases and J by 6 bases, with 11 bases left in between. CDR3 length: 11 amino acids. The CDR3 reads CASGGEREQYF. CDR3 coding DNA: TGTGCCAGCGGTGGAGAACGCGAGCAGTACTTC.

At least ten counts were recorded for this clonotype. The CDR3 DNA is TGTGCCAGCAGCTTGTCGGGGATTGAGGAGACCCAGTACTTC. It specifies CASSLSGIEETQYF. V is TRBV7-3 and J is TRBJ2-5; TRBD2 might be the D (5 bases). The CDR3 is 14 amino acids. V was trimmed by 3 bases and J by 5 bases, leaving 13 bases between them. Per germline, CDR1 SGHTA and CDR2 FQGTGA.

This clonotype has at least ten counts. The chain carries TRBV9 and TRBJ2-7, with 8 bases identical to TRBD1. The V segment lost 4 bases and the J segment 0 bases; nucleotides outside the gene matches: 12. Germline V gene sequence: CDR1 SGDLS, CDR2 YYNGEE. The CDR3 has 17 residues. The DNA for the CDR3 is TGTGCCAGCAGCCCGTACTCCGGGACAGGCCTCTCCTACGAGCAGTACTTC. Translating it yields CASSPYSGTGLSYEQYF. The full variable domain, rest sourced from reference TRBV9 and TRBJ2-7, is DSGVTQTPKHLITATGQRVTLRCSPRSGDLSVYWYQQSLDQGLQFLIQYYNGEERAKGNILERFSAQQFPDLHSELNLSSLELGDSALYFCASSPYSGTGLSYEQYFGPGTRLTVT.

The table lists this clonotype with many counts. The chain uses TRBV10-2 and TRBJ1-1, with a possible D match to TRBD1 (6 bases). Germline V gene lookup returns CDR1 WSHSY and CDR2 SAAADI. CDR3 length: 13 amino acids. V was clipped by 6 bases and J by 6 bases, with 14 bases between them. CDR3 coding DNA: TGCGCCAGCAGCAAGGGGGTTGGGGCTGAAGCTTTCTTT. It is translated as CASSKGVGAEAFF.

This clonotype has ten or more counts. This chain connects TRBV6-1 to TRBJ1-2; a possible D gene is TRBD1 (6 bases). The V and J ends lost 6 bases and 6 bases respectively, with 14 bases between them. This CDR3 has 13 residues. The germline V gene has CDR1 MNHNS and CDR2 SASEGT. The CDR3 is CASRGTAGDGYTF. CDR3 DNA sequence: TGTGCCAGCAGGGGTACTGCAGGGGATGGCTACACCTTC.

This clonotype came up many times. The V call is TRBV3-1, the J call TRBJ2-1; D is perhaps TRBD1 or TRBD2 (5 bases each). The V end lost 2 bases, the J end lost 0 bases, and 14 bases lay between the germline ends. Germline V gene data show CDR1 as LGHDT and CDR2 as YNNKEL (reference sequence). The CDR3 sequence is 17 residues long. The CDR3 here is CASSQISGPSSYNEQFF. The CDR3 region has the DNA TGTGCCAGCAGCCAAATATCGGGGCCCAGCTCCTACAATGAGCAGTTCTTC.

The sample holds many counts of this clonotype. This chain links TRBV27 with TRBJ2-7, with 7 bases that match TRBD1. CDR3 length: 14 amino acids. CDR1 MNHEY and CDR2 SMNVEV come from the germline V gene (reference sequence). Trimming removed 5 bases from V and 5 bases from J; junction bases left unmatched: 9. CDR3 sequence (DNA): TGTGCCAGCAGTCCGACTGACAGGGTCCACGAGCAGTACTTC. It translates to CASSPTDRVHEQYF.

This clonotype was seen at least ten times. The chain joins TRBV5-1 to TRBJ2-5, with 8 positions matching TRBD1. CDR3 length: 14 amino acids. V lost 7 bases to trimming and J lost 2 bases; unmatched junction nucleotides: 7. CDR1 is SGHRS and CDR2 is YFSETQ in the germline V gene. The CDR3 sequence is CASRLTGGQETQYF. The CDR3 DNA sequence: TGCGCCAGCCGCCTTACAGGGGGTCAAGAGACCCAGTACTTC.

This clonotype showed up many times. The chain is built from TRBV7-2 and TRBJ1-2; D gene unclear. The CDR3 contains 16 residues. V lost 5 bases to trimming and J lost 7 bases, with 23 bases between them. The germline CDR1 and CDR2 sequences are SGHTA and FQGNSA. CDR3 in DNA: TGTGCCAGCAGCCACTTTGGCACTGCGGGTCTCGGTGGCTACACCTTC. This translates into CASSHFGTAGLGGYTF.